This entry concerns a single TCR beta chain. At one end, the junction sequence differs from germline, possibly due to a read error. Other DNA sequences within the sample encode an identical CDR3. Profiling relied on immunoSEQ multiplex PCR, and the TCRdb table lists in-frame clones only, not all of them. This table has 600,000 or so clones, 80% to 90% appearing once. These data are taken from a study of shared T cell receptors in the human thymus. Germline V gene sequence: CDR1 SGHDT, CDR2 YYEEEE. This CDR3 comprises 16 residues. The same sample was also studied in work on human thymus T cells. As that report states: Healthy Finnish infants undergoing corrective surgery for congenital heart defects were the donors. Thymic and blood repertoires appeared to display a bias in their usage of V and J genes. Related studies found that unrelated individuals share highly overlapping thymic repertoires.

This sequence was found in a boy in the first two years of life with a congenital heart defect. Source material: thymocytes. V usage is TRBV5-6 and J usage is TRBJ1-6; 7 bases are a match to TRBD1. The CDR3 sequence is CASSLVRQGLNSPLHF. The DNA for the CDR3 is TGTGCCAGCAGCTTGGTGAGACAGGGACTTAATTCCCCCCTCCACTTT.